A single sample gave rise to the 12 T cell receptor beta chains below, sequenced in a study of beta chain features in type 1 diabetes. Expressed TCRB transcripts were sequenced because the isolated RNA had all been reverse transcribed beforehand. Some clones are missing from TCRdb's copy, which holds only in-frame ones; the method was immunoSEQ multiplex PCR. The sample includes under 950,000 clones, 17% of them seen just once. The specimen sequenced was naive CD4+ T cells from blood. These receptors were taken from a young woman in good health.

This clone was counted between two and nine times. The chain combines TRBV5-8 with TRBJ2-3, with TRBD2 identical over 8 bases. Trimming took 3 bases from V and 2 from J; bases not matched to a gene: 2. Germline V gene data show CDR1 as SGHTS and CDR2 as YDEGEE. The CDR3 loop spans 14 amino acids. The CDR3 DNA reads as TGTGCCAGCAGCTCCGGACTAGCCACAGATACGCAGTATTTT. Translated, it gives CASSSGLATDTQYF.

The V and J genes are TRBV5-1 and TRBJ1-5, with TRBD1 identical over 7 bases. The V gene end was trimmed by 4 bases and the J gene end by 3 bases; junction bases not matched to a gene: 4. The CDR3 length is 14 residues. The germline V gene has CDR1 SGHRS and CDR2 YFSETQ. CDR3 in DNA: TGCGCCAGCAGCAAAGGACAGGACAATCAGCCCCAGCATTTT. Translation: CASSKGQDNQPQHF.

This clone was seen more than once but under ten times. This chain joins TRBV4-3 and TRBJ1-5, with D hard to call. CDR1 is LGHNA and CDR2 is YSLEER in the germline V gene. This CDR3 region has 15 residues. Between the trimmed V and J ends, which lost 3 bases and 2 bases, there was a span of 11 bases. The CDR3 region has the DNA TGCGCCAGCAGCCAGGGATTCCGTGGCAATCAGCCCCAGCATTTT. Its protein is CASSQGFRGNQPQHF.

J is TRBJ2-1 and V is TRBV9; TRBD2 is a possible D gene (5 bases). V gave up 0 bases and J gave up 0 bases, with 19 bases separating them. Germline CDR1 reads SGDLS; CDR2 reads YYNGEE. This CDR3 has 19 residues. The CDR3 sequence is CASSVAVTSGVDSYNEQFF. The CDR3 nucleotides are TGTGCCAGCAGCGTAGCGGTTACAAGCGGAGTGGACTCCTACAATGAGCAGTTCTTC.

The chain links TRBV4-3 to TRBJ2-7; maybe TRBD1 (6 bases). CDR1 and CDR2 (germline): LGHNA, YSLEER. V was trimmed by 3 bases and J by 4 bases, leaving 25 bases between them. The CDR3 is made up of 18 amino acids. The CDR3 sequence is CASSHQLKAGTLSYEQYF. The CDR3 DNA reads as TGCGCCAGCAGCCATCAACTTAAGGCCGGGACATTATCTTACGAGCAGTACTTC.

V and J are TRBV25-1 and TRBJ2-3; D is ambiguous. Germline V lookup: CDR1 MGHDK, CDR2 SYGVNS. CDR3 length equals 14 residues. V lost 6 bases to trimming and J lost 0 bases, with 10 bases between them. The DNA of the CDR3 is TGTGCCAGCAGCAAAATCGGCAGCACAGATACGCAGTATTTT. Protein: CASSKIGSTDTQYF.

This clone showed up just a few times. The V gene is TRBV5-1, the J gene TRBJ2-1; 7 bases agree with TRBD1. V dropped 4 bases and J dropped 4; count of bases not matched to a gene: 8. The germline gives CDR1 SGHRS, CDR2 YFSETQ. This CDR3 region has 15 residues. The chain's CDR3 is CASSRQGSIYNEQFF. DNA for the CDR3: TGCGCCAGCAGCCGACAGGGAAGTATTTACAATGAGCAGTTCTTC.

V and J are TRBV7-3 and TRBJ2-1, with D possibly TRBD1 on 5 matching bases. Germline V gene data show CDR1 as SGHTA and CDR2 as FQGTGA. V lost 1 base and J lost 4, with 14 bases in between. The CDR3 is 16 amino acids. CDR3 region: CASSLMPPGAYNEQFF. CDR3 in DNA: TGTGCCAGCAGCTTAATGCCCCCTGGGGCATACAATGAGCAGTTCTTC.

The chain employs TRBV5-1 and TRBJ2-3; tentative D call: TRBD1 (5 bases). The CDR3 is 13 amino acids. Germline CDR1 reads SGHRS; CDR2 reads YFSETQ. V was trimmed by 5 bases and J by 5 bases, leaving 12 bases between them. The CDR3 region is CASSPGMGDTQYF. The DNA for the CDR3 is TGCGCCAGCAGTCCAGGGATGGGAGATACGCAGTATTTT.

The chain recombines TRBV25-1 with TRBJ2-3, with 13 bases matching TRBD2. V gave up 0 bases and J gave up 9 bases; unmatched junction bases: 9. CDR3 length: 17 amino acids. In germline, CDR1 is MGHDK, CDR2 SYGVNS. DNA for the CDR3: TGTGCCAGCAGTGAATATCCACTAGCGGGAGGGCCACTCACGCAGTATTTT. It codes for CASSEYPLAGGPLTQYF.

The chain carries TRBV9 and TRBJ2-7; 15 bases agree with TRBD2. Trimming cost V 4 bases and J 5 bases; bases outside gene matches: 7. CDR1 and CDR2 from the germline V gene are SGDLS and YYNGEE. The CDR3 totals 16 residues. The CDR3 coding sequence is TGTGCCAGCAGCCGAACGGGACTAGCGGGAGGACACGAGCAGTACTTC. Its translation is CASSRTGLAGGHEQYF.

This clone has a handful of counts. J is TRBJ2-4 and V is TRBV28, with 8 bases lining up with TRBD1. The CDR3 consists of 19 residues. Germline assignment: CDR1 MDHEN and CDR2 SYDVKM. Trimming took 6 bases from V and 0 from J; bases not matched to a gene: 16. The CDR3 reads CASSQTPGTGFLAKNIQYF. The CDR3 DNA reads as TGTGCCAGCAGCCAGACACCCGGGACAGGCTTTTTAGCCAAAAACATTCAGTACTTC. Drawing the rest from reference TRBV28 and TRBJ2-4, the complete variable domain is DVKVTQSSRYLVKRTGEKVFLECVQDMDHENMFWYRQDPGLGLRLIYFSYDVKMKEKGDIPEGYSVSREKKERFSLILESASTNQTSMYLCASSQTPGTGFLAKNIQYFGAGTRLSVL.